This passage covers 21 T cell receptor beta chains from one sample sequenced in a study of OX40 agonist ivuxolimab in advanced cancers. Generated by immunoSEQ multiplex PCR, the TCRdb table keeps only in-frame clones and is missing some. This sample has 50,000 to 75,000 clones, with more than 80% found just once. This material consisted of CD4+ or CD8+ T cells sorted from blood, taken in a trial of the OX40 agonist ivuxolimab. The origin of the receptors is an adult with an advanced solid tumor such as melanoma, head and neck, liver or kidney cancer.

The J gene is TRBJ2-7, the V gene TRBV19, with 7 bases matching TRBD2. Germline CDR1 LNHDA, CDR2 SQIVND (reference sequence). The junction had 5 bases not matched to a gene; V was cut back by 8 bases and J by 1 base. The CDR3 extends over 13 amino acids. In DNA form, the CDR3 reads TGTGCCAGTTCCAGCGGGATTTCCTACGAGCAGTACTTC. Protein sequence: CASSSGISYEQYF.

The rearrangement links TRBV7-9 to TRBJ1-4, with TRBD1 identical over 9 bases. Germline CDR1 SEHNR, CDR2 FQNEAQ (reference sequence). The V segment lost 5 bases and the J segment 10 bases; nucleotides outside the gene matches: 8. CDR3 length: 14 amino acids. The DNA for the CDR3 is TGTGCCAGCAGCCCGGGACAGGGCGGGCGAAAACTGTTTTTT. This translates into CASSPGQGGRKLFF.

This chain links TRBV5-1 with TRBJ2-7; the match to TRBD1 covers 7 bases. Germline lookup yields CDR1 SGHRS and CDR2 YFSETQ. This CDR3 region has 14 residues. V dropped 4 bases and J dropped 5; count of bases not matched to a gene: 9. CDR3 in amino acids: CASSISTGPNEQYF. CDR3 nucleotide sequence: TGCGCCAGCAGCATATCGACAGGGCCCAACGAGCAGTACTTC.

The rearrangement joins TRBV5-8 to TRBJ2-7, with 9 positions matching TRBD1. This CDR3 contains 18 residues. Germline values: CDR1 SGHTS, CDR2 YDEGEE. The J segment lost 0 bases and the V segment lost 1 base, leaving 11 bases of the junction unmatched. The CDR3 spells CASSLFSGTGISSYEQYF. The CDR3 DNA reads as TGTGCCAGCAGCTTGTTCTCCGGGACAGGGATTTCCTCCTACGAGCAGTACTTC.

The chain is built from TRBV15 and TRBJ2-7; D is unresolved. Trimming took off 2 bases at V and 7 bases at J, with 18 bases between the two ends. The CDR3 consists of 15 residues. Germline V gives CDR1 LNHNV, CDR2 YYDKDF (reference sequence). Here the CDR3 reads CATSRPNGRPGEQYF. DNA of the CDR3: TGTGCCACCAGCAGACCTAACGGGCGGCCCGGGGAGCAGTACTTC.

The chain joins TRBV7-9 to TRBJ2-5; the match to TRBD2 covers 10 bases. Unmatched junction bases numbered 13, after V lost 1 base and J lost 5 bases. The length of the CDR3 is 18 residues. Looked up from germline, CDR1 is SEHNR and CDR2 is FQNEAQ (reference sequence). The chain's CDR3 is CASSLEVQTSGEGETQYF. The CDR3 coding sequence is TGTGCCAGCAGCTTAGAGGTCCAAACTAGCGGGGAGGGGGAGACCCAGTACTTC.

The rearrangement links TRBV29-1 to TRBJ2-7; the D is unclear. The germline CDR1 and CDR2 sequences are SQVTM and ANQGSEA. The V end lost 1 base, the J end lost 0 bases, and 10 bases lay between the germline ends. This CDR3 has 14 amino acids. CDR3 protein: CSVEVADSSYEQYF. As DNA, the CDR3 is TGCAGCGTTGAAGTGGCGGATAGCTCCTACGAGCAGTACTTC.

V is TRBV10-1 and J is TRBJ2-7, with 10 bases matching TRBD1. CDR1 and CDR2 (germline): WNHNN, SYGVQD (reference sequence). The V segment lost 3 bases and the J segment 5 bases; nucleotides outside the gene matches: 7. The CDR3 has 15 residues. The CDR3 is CASSDGQGELDEQYF. The DNA for the CDR3 is TGCGCCAGCAGTGATGGACAGGGGGAACTCGACGAGCAGTACTTC.

The V gene is TRBV27, the J gene TRBJ2-7; 8 bases are a match to TRBD1. V trimming: 0 bases; J trimming: 3 bases; junction bases outside the gene matches: 4. The CDR3 has 15 residues. Germline CDR1 is MNHEY and CDR2 is SMNVEV (reference sequence). CDR3 bases: TGTGCCAGCAGTTTATCCGGGACAGGCTTCTACGAGCAGTACTTC. The encoded protein is CASSLSGTGFYEQYF.

The rearrangement joins TRBV5-5 to TRBJ2-7; no clear D gene. This CDR3 region has 13 residues. Germline V gene data show CDR1 as SGHKS and CDR2 as YYEKEE (reference sequence). The V gene lost 0 bases and the J gene lost 5 bases, with 9 bases spanning the gap. The CDR3, as DNA: TGTGCCAGCAGCTTGGGACCCGTAAACGAGCAGTACTTC. Translated, it gives CASSLGPVNEQYF.

This clone was detected only a few times. The chain is built from TRBV7-3 and TRBJ2-3; D is ambiguous. From germline, CDR1 is SGHTA and CDR2 FQGTGA. With 5 bases removed from V and 6 bases from J, the gap between germline ends came to 6 bases. The CDR3 length is 11 residues. The CDR3 here is CASSRGDTQYF. The CDR3 nucleotides read TGTGCCAGCAGCCGTGGGGATACGCAGTATTTT. Drawing the rest from reference TRBV7-3 and TRBJ2-3, the complete variable domain is GAGVSQTPSNKVTEKGKYVELRCDPISGHTALYWYRQSLGQGPEFLIYFQGTGAADDSGLPNDRFFAVRPEGSVSTLKIQRTERGDSAVYLCASSRGDTQYFGPGTRLTVL.

The chain has TRBV27 and TRBJ2-1, with 8 bases aligning to TRBD1. Germline CDR1 reads MNHEY; CDR2 reads SMNVEV (reference sequence). This CDR3 spans 15 amino acids. The V gene end was trimmed by 5 bases and the J gene end by 7 bases; junction bases not matched to a gene: 10. The CDR3 protein is CASSDGQGTVNEQFF. The CDR3 nucleotides read TGTGCCAGCAGTGATGGACAGGGTACCGTTAATGAGCAGTTCTTC.

V gene TRBV30 combines with J gene TRBJ2-1; D ambiguous. This CDR3 is 12 amino acids long. The germline CDR1 and CDR2 sequences are GTSNPN and SVGIG (reference sequence). The CDR3 DNA reads as TGTGCATCCGAGGACGTTTACAATGAGCAGTTCTTC. It is translated as CASEDVYNEQFF.

As for this clone: Other DNA sequences in the same sample also yield this CDR3. The rearrangement uses TRBV27 and TRBJ2-7; D is possibly TRBD1 or TRBD2 (6 bases each). This CDR3 has 13 amino acids. Trimming pared 3 bases from V and 4 bases from J, leaving 10 bases between. Germline assignment: CDR1 MNHEY and CDR2 SMNVEV (reference sequence). The CDR3 reads CASSLTGAYEQYF. Here the CDR3 DNA reads TGTGCCAGCAGTTTGACGGGGGCGTACGAGCAGTACTTC.

This sequence joins TRBV7-3 and TRBJ2-1; D may be TRBD1 or TRBD2 (5 bases each). V was clipped by 2 bases and J by 8 bases, with 10 bases between them. Germline values: CDR1 SGHTA, CDR2 FQGTGA. The CDR3 is 13 amino acids. Written as DNA, the CDR3 is TGTGCCAGCAGCTTATTCCTGGGGGATGAGCAGTTCTTC. Residues: CASSLFLGDEQFF. The complete variable domain, with remaining parts taken from reference TRBV7-3 and TRBJ2-1, reads GAGVSQTPSNKVTEKGKYVELRCDPISGHTALYWYRQSLGQGPEFLIYFQGTGAADDSGLPNDRFFAVRPEGSVSTLKIQRTERGDSAVYLCASSLFLGDEQFFGPGTRLTVL.

This clone was observed a single time. V and J are TRBV28 and TRBJ2-7; D possibly corresponds to TRBD2 (5 bases). Trimming left V 2 bases short and J 2 bases short, with 10 bases between. The CDR3 loop spans 14 amino acids. Germline-derived CDR1 and CDR2 are MDHEN and SYDVKM. In DNA, the CDR3 is TGTGCCAGCAGTTTAGTCGGGGAACCCTACGAGCAGTACTTC. Translated, it gives CASSLVGEPYEQYF.

This rearrangement joins TRBV30 to TRBJ1-2; TRBD1 is a possible D gene (5 bases). The CDR3 is 11 amino acids. Germline V gives CDR1 GTSNPN, CDR2 SVGIG (reference sequence). Trimming cost V 2 bases and J 8 bases, with 9 bases left between them. The CDR3 protein is CAWSSGFGYTF. For the CDR3, the DNA is TGTGCCTGGAGTTCAGGGTTCGGCTACACCTTC.

This chain uses TRBV9 with TRBJ2-2, with D possibly being TRBD1 or TRBD2 (6 bases each). This CDR3 is 15 amino acids long. CDR1 and CDR2 from the germline V gene are SGDLS and YYNGEE. Trimming stripped 3 bases from V and 0 bases from J, with 9 bases between. CDR3 sequence: CASSAEGANTGELFF. CDR3 nucleotide sequence: TGTGCCAGCAGCGCGGAGGGGGCGAACACCGGGGAGCTGTTTTTT.

The chain couples TRBV27 to TRBJ2-1; D may be TRBD1 or TRBD2 (5 bases each). Germline CDR1 is MNHEY and CDR2 is SMNVEV (reference sequence). The CDR3 totals 15 residues. The V gene lost 7 bases and the J gene lost 0 bases, with 13 bases spanning the gap. This chain's CDR3 is CASTPWGSSYNEQFF. The CDR3 DNA reads TGTGCCAGCACCCCTTGGGGGAGCTCCTACAATGAGCAGTTCTTC.

CDR3 nucleotides: TGTGCCAGCAGTTCCGAGGCTAGCGGAAGCACAGATACGCAGTATTTT. Translating it yields CASSSEASGSTDTQYF. The V call is TRBV27, the J call TRBJ2-3; TRBD2 matches at 7 bases. The CDR3 sequence is 16 residues long. The germline gives CDR1 MNHEY, CDR2 SMNVEV (reference sequence). Losses at the gene ends were 4 bases for V and 0 bases for J; bases not matched to a gene: 7.

The chain has TRBV14 and TRBJ2-7; no firm D call. Looked up from germline, CDR1 is SGHDN and CDR2 is FVKESK. This CDR3 spans 13 amino acids. The germline V and J ends were trimmed by 8 bases and 0 bases, with 11 bases remaining between them. The CDR3 region is CASSRLSSYEQYF. CDR3 DNA sequence: TGTGCCAGCTCGAGGTTAAGCTCCTACGAGCAGTACTTC.